This T cell receptor beta chain was profiled in a study of Graves' ophthalmopathy and Graves' hyperthyroidism. Regarding the study as a whole: Ophthalmopathy progression prediction by the model yielded a sensitivity of about 69% and a specificity of under 80%. Among thyroid clonotypes expanded above 0.001 frequency, most also appeared in blood.

This clonotype was detected many times. Its specificity is not known. V gave up 8 bases and J gave up 7 bases, with 20 bases separating them. Germline V gene data show CDR1 as ENHRY and CDR2 as SYGVKD. This CDR3 is built from 14 residues. Researchers took RNA transcripts and amplified TCR beta CDR3 regions from them. Scientists carried out first-round RT-PCR using HTBI primers and then a second-round multiplex PCR. TCRdb re-derived calls from the multiplex PCR reads in MiXCR, one entry per CDR3 protein. The sample holds approximately 700,000 distinct CDR3 sequences, approximately 39% seen once. V and J are TRBV10-3 and TRBJ1-2; D is possibly TRBD1 (5 bases). The clonotype comes from an adult man with Graves' ophthalmopathy. Sequenced material: peripheral blood. The CDR3 nucleotides are TGTGCCATCTGGGACTCCGGGACTGAGGGTGGCTACACCTTC. It yields the protein CAIWDSGTEGGYTF.